One sample yielded the 23 T cell receptor beta chains listed below, sequenced in a study of spatial heterogeneity in lung cancer. These receptors have no identified antigens. Time point specified: sample taken at primary tumor resection. Study-wide results and limits: Counts of expanded alpha and beta TCRs within tumors tracked the tumor nonsynonymous mutation count.

TCRdb re-analysed the 5' RACE reads in MiXCR, keeping a single row per CDR3 protein. This table holds roughly 18,000 distinct CDR3 sequences, 9.5% to 10% found once. Material: lung tumor tissue, obtained at surgery. All receptors come from a female donor with early-stage non-small cell lung cancer.

This clonotype was seen repeatedly, ten times or more. The library was designed around alpha chains, so this beta chain is a stray read whose abundance carries little weight. The chain couples TRBV5-1 to TRBJ2-7, with D perhaps TRBD1 (6 bases). Germline-derived CDR1 and CDR2 are SGHRS and YFSETQ. The CDR3 runs to 13 residues. The V and J ends lost 1 base and 3 bases respectively, with 8 bases between them. The CDR3 bases are TGCGCCAGCAGCTTGAGAGGGGGCTACGAGCAGTACTTC. It translates to CASSLRGGYEQYF. The variable domain in full, with the rest retrieved from reference TRBV5-1 and TRBJ2-7, is KAGVTQTPRYLIKTRGQQVTLSCSPISGHRSVSWYQQTPGQGLQFLFEYFSETQRNKGNFPGRFSGRQFSNSRSEMNVSTLELGDSALYLCASSLRGGYEQYFGPGTRLTVT.

This clonotype is judged medium-sized. This beta chain is a stray sequence in a library constructed for alpha chains; its clone size is not meaningful. The chain combines TRBV28 with TRBJ2-1; D is unclear. CDR1 is MDHEN and CDR2 is SYDVKM in the germline V gene. Trimming stripped 6 bases from V and 8 bases from J, with 14 bases between. This CDR3 has 13 residues. CDR3 sequence (DNA): TGTGCCAGCAGCAAGAATCTAAGAGATGAGCAGTTCTTC. It specifies CASSKNLRDEQFF.

About this clonotype: Since it is a stray read in a library aimed at alpha chains, this beta chain has a size that is not meaningful. The chain carries TRBV4-1 and TRBJ1-2, with 8 bases matching TRBD1. V lost 0 bases to trimming and J lost 8 bases; unmatched junction nucleotides: 8. This CDR3 region has 15 residues. CDR1 and CDR2 from the germline V gene are MGHRA and YSYEKL. The CDR3 region has the DNA TGCGCCAGCAGCCAAGATGTGGCAGGGGGCCGAGGCTACACCTTC. This translates into CASSQDVAGGRGYTF.

This clonotype has at least ten counts. This beta chain is an unintended read in a library built for alpha chains; its size means little. This sequence joins TRBV12-3 or TRBV12-4 and TRBJ1-2; no firm D call. Trimming shortened V by 7 bases and J by 5 bases, and 17 bases separated the two germline ends. This CDR3 is built from 14 residues. The CDR3 region has the DNA TGTGCCAGCATGCCTCTGGATTCCCTTTATGGCTACACCTTC. It encodes CASMPLDSLYGYTF.

This clonotype has ten or more counts. The library was designed around alpha chains, so this beta chain is a stray read whose abundance carries little weight. The V and J genes are TRBV19 and TRBJ1-5; D is possibly TRBD1 (6 bases). This CDR3 contains 17 residues. The V end lost 3 bases, the J end lost 2 bases, and 17 bases lay between the germline ends. Germline CDR1 is LNHDA and CDR2 is SQIVND (reference sequence). CDR3 bases: TGTGCCAGTAGTATGGGGCAGGGGATCGGAGGCAATCAGCCCCAGCATTTT. Its protein product is CASSMGQGIGGNQPQHF.

This clonotype was observed at least ten times. This beta chain is a stray read from a library made for alpha chains; its abundance is not meaningful. The gene calls are TRBV13 and TRBJ1-4; no reliable D call. The V gene's germline CDR1 is PRHDT and CDR2 FYEKMQ (reference sequence). CDR3 length: 13 residues. The V end lost 0 bases, the J end lost 8 bases, and 7 bases lay between the germline ends. CDR3 nucleotide sequence: TGTGCCAGCAGCTTAGGCGGAGGGGAAAAACTGTTTTTT. Translation: CASSLGGGEKLFF.

This clonotype was detected ten times or more. This beta chain was picked up by a library intended for alpha chains and is off target, so its count carries little meaning. The V gene is TRBV7-2, the J gene TRBJ1-5; 10 bases match TRBD1. This CDR3 is 14 amino acids long. V lost 5 bases and J lost 16; bases outside the gene matches: 14. Germline loops: CDR1 SGHTA, CDR2 FQGNSA. This CDR3 is CASSQSLGTGEQHF. The DNA for the CDR3 is TGTGCCAGCAGCCAATCCCTAGGGACAGGGGAGCAACATTTT.

This clonotype was picked up many times. Found in a library prepared for alpha chains, this beta chain is an off-target read, and its abundance has little meaning. This chain connects TRBV27 to TRBJ2-1; D gene ambiguous. Between the trimmed V and J ends, which lost 1 base and 2 bases, there was a span of 9 bases. This CDR3 is 15 amino acids long. Germline V CDR1 and CDR2: MNHEY, SMNVEV (reference sequence). CDR3 coding DNA: TGTGCCAGCAGTTTATATATTGAAACCTACAATGAGCAGTTCTTC. Protein: CASSLYIETYNEQFF.

This clonotype has a handful of counts. Since it is a stray read in a library aimed at alpha chains, this beta chain has a size that is not meaningful. This CDR3 reads CASSPPSGGAVNEQFF. The CDR3 region has the DNA TGTGCCAGCTCACCACCATCGGGGGGCGCGGTCAATGAGCAGTTCTTC. This chain uses TRBV18 with TRBJ2-1; the D gene is possibly TRBD2 (7 bases). The V gene's germline CDR1 is KGHSH and CDR2 LQKENI. V lost 0 bases to trimming and J lost 6 bases, with 15 bases between them. This CDR3 contains 16 residues.

This clonotype was seen ten or more times. This beta chain lies outside the target of a library built for alpha chains; its clone size means little. The CDR3 nucleotides are TGTGCCAGCAGCGCAGACAGGGGGCGCGTCGAAAAACTGTTTTTT. It specifies CASSADRGRVEKLFF. The genes are TRBV9 and TRBJ1-4; 10 bases fit TRBD1. J was trimmed by 8 bases and V by 3 bases; bases with no gene match: 7. The CDR3 contains 15 residues. CDR1 and CDR2 from the germline V gene are SGDLS and YYNGEE.

In its sample, this clonotype was seen a few times. In a library made to pick up alpha chains, this beta chain is a stray read with a size that means little. The chain links TRBV7-8 to TRBJ1-2; D uncertain. Trimming stripped 5 bases from V and 4 bases from J, with 11 bases between. CDR3 length: 13 residues. Germline V CDR1 and CDR2: SGHVS, FQNEAQ. CDR3 sequence (DNA): TGTGCCAGCAGCCCCCCGCCGGGCTATGGCTACACCTTC. Protein product: CASSPPPGYGYTF.

As to this clonotype: This beta chain lies outside the target of a library built for alpha chains; its clone size means little. The CDR3 spells CALKDRGWETQYF. The DNA for the CDR3 is TGTGCCTTGAAGGACAGGGGATGGGAGACCCAGTACTTC. This chain links TRBV30 with TRBJ2-5; 9 nucleotides match TRBD1. Germline V gives CDR1 GTSNPN, CDR2 SVGIG (reference sequence). Trimming cost V 7 bases and J 5 bases; bases outside gene matches: 8. The CDR3 has 13 amino acids.

In the case of this clonotype: As an off-target read in a library built for alpha chains, this beta chain has a frequency of little significance. The chain joins TRBV2 to TRBJ2-1, with 9 bases that match TRBD2. The germline gives CDR1 SNHLY, CDR2 FYNNEI. With 5 bases clipped from V and 0 bases from J, the junction kept 5 bases outside the gene matches. This CDR3 comprises 16 residues. CDR3 protein: CASSFLSGSSYNEQFF. Written as DNA, the CDR3 is TGTGCCAGCAGTTTTCTTAGCGGGAGCTCCTACAATGAGCAGTTCTTC.

This clonotype was seen a few times. Because this beta chain is a stray read in a library intended to capture alpha chains, its abundance should not be given much weight. The chain couples TRBV14 to TRBJ2-1, with 13 positions matching TRBD2. The CDR3 consists of 16 residues. Losses at the gene ends were 4 bases for V and 3 bases for J; bases not matched to a gene: 3. Germline V gene sequence: CDR1 SGHDN, CDR2 FVKESK. The CDR3 region is CASSRTSGGVYNEQFF. In DNA form, the CDR3 reads TGTGCCAGCAGCCGCACTAGCGGGGGGGTCTACAATGAGCAGTTCTTC.

Many counts were recorded for this clonotype. This beta chain came through as a stray read in a library set up for alpha chains, and its size says little. The chain links TRBV12-3 or TRBV12-4 to TRBJ1-5; D not certain. This CDR3 is 13 amino acids long. V shed 6 bases and J shed 6 bases, with 12 bases lying between them. CDR3 in amino acids: CASSPQDGQPQHF. The CDR3, as DNA: TGTGCCAGCAGCCCGCAGGATGGTCAGCCCCAGCATTTT.

A word on this clonotype: Little can be read into the size of this beta chain, an off-target read in a library designed for alpha chains. The chain joins TRBV7-2 to TRBJ2-3, with D unclear. This CDR3 has 16 amino acids. The germline gives CDR1 SGHTA, CDR2 FQGNSA. Trimming removed 3 bases from V and 0 bases from J, with 13 bases in between. Here the CDR3 reads CASSFGRTQSTDTQYF. CDR3 bases: TGTGCCAGCAGCTTTGGTAGAACCCAGAGCACAGATACGCAGTATTTT.

The table lists this clonotype with a few counts. This beta chain is a stray read from a library made for alpha chains; its abundance is not meaningful. This rearrangement joins TRBV30 to TRBJ1-6; unclear D gene. This CDR3 spans 14 amino acids. V was trimmed by 3 bases and J by 11 bases, leaving 17 bases between them. Germline CDR1 GTSNPN, CDR2 SVGIG (reference sequence). CDR3 bases: TGTGCCTGGAGCACGGACGCGATCAAGGCACCCCTCCACTTT. Translation: CAWSTDAIKAPLHF.

On this clonotype itself: The library was built for alpha chains, so this beta chain is an off-target read and its size means little. V is TRBV5-1 and J is TRBJ1-1; possibly TRBD1 for D (5 bases). CDR3 length: 15 amino acids. Trimming stripped 0 bases from V and 0 bases from J, with 9 bases between. CDR1 and CDR2 (germline): SGHRS, YFSETQ. CDR3: CASSLARGVNTEAFF. The DNA for the CDR3 is TGCGCCAGCAGCTTGGCTAGGGGCGTGAACACTGAAGCTTTCTTT.

Only a few counts were recorded for this clonotype. Little can be read into the size of this beta chain, an off-target read in a library designed for alpha chains. The chain is built from TRBV11-1 and TRBJ2-7; D ambiguous. This CDR3 is 12 amino acids long. Trimming removed 8 bases from V and 0 bases from J, with 8 bases in between. From germline, CDR1 is SGHAT and CDR2 FQDESV (reference sequence). The CDR3 region has the DNA TGTGCCAGCGGTACCAACTCCTACGAGCAGTACTTC. Its protein is CASGTNSYEQYF.

This clonotype has more than one count but fewer than ten. The library was built for alpha chains, so this beta chain is an off-target read and its size means little. CDR3 DNA: TGCAGTGCTAGAGAAGACCACGGGGGGGATCGAGAGACCCAGTACTTC. This translates into CSAREDHGGDRETQYF. This chain uses TRBV20-1 with TRBJ2-5; TRBD2 matches at 8 bases. The J segment lost 4 bases and the V segment lost 0 bases, leaving 10 bases of the junction unmatched. The CDR3 extends over 16 amino acids. Germline CDR1 is DFQATT and CDR2 is SNEGSKA (reference sequence).

Judged by abundance, this clonotype is medium-sized. With the library built for alpha chains, this beta chain is off target and its frequency is not meaningful. The chain joins TRBV29-1 to TRBJ2-5; TRBD2 is a possible D gene (6 bases). The CDR3 length is 12 residues. V was cut by 4 bases and J by 1 base, with 7 bases left in between. Germline V lookup: CDR1 SQVTM, CDR2 ANQGSEA. The CDR3 nucleotides read TGCAGCGTTGCGCGGGGCCAAGAGACCCAGTACTTC. Translation: CSVARGQETQYF.

In its sample, this clonotype was seen a few times. Little can be read into the size of this beta chain, an off-target read in a library designed for alpha chains. The V gene is TRBV7-3, the J gene TRBJ2-1; D tentatively reads TRBD1 or TRBD2 (5 bases each). The germline gives CDR1 SGHTA, CDR2 FQGTGA. The CDR3 has 13 amino acids. Trimming took 0 bases from V and 10 from J, leaving 10 bases between them. CDR3 sequence (DNA): TGTGCCAGCAGCTTAACCGGGGCACGGGAGCAGTTCTTC. This encodes CASSLTGAREQFF. Drawing the rest from reference TRBV7-3 and TRBJ2-1, the complete variable domain is GAGVSQTPSNKVTEKGKYVELRCDPISGHTALYWYRQSLGQGPEFLIYFQGTGAADDSGLPNDRFFAVRPEGSVSTLKIQRTERGDSAVYLCASSLTGAREQFFGPGTRLTVL.

This clonotype was recorded a few times. This beta chain is a stray read from a library made for alpha chains; its abundance is not meaningful. The V and J genes are TRBV12-5 and TRBJ2-7; TRBD2 agrees at 7 bases. Germline V lookup: CDR1 LGHNT, CDR2 FRNRAP. V was pared by 9 bases and J by 1 base, with 0 bases of the junction left unmatched. CDR3 length: 11 residues. In nucleotides, the CDR3 is TGTGCTAGCGGGGGGTCCTACGAGCAGTACTTC. Protein: CASGGSYEQYF.